This entry lists 29 T cell receptor beta chains sequenced from one sample in a study of blood T cell repertoires in COVID-19. The data were produced by immunoSEQ multiplex PCR, yet TCRdb's version contains in-frame clones alone and is incomplete. This sample carries about 71,000 clones, around 83% of them seen once, and the ten largest clones take just under 7%. The sequenced material came from peripheral blood. The receptors derive from a man aged 50-60 years with active COVID-19.

The gene calls are TRBV5-4 and TRBJ2-3; 13 positions agree with TRBD2. The germline V gene has CDR1 SGHNT and CDR2 YYREEE (reference sequence). The ends lost 4 bases at V and 3 bases at J; junction bases unmatched: 11. This CDR3 region has 18 residues. Here the CDR3 reads CASSPESGLAGVTDTQYF. Here the CDR3 DNA reads TGTGCCAGCAGCCCCGAAAGTGGACTAGCGGGAGTAACAGATACGCAGTATTTT.

This chain links TRBV14 with TRBJ1-5, with D possibly matching TRBD1 (6 bases). Trimming took off 4 bases at V and 2 bases at J, with 15 bases between the two ends. The CDR3 has 16 residues. The germline gives CDR1 SGHDN, CDR2 FVKESK. The chain's CDR3 is CASSRVRGAGNQPQHF. The CDR3 region has the DNA TGTGCCAGCAGCCGAGTTCGGGGGGCTGGCAATCAGCCCCAGCATTTT.

This clone was seen a few times. Additional DNA sequences in this sample encode the identical CDR3. The chain joins TRBV24-1 to TRBJ1-2, with 7 bases identical to TRBD1. CDR3 size: 13 residues. Germline values: CDR1 KGHDR, CDR2 SFDVKD. Germline trimming cut 7 bases from V and 4 bases from J; bases unmatched to any gene: 5. The DNA of the CDR3 is TGTGCCACCAGCGCAGGGGGATCCTATGGCTACACCTTC. Translation: CATSAGGSYGYTF.

This sequence joins TRBV7-9 and TRBJ2-1; TRBD2 agrees at 7 bases. With V trimmed by 1 base and J by 7 bases, 7 bases remained unmatched. The CDR3 has 15 residues. Germline V gene data show CDR1 as SEHNR and CDR2 as FQNEAQ (reference sequence). This chain's CDR3 is CASSLGWEGRNEQFF. The CDR3, as DNA: TGTGCCAGCAGCTTAGGATGGGAGGGCCGGAATGAGCAGTTCTTC.

This clone turned up a few times. The V and J genes are TRBV6-5 and TRBJ2-2; TRBD1 matches at 7 bases. Germline loops: CDR1 MNHEY, CDR2 SVGAGI. The CDR3 consists of 13 residues. J gave up 8 bases and V 9 bases, and 9 bases lay outside the gene matches. CDR3 region: CASATGDVGELFF. The CDR3 DNA reads as TGTGCCAGTGCTACAGGGGACGTTGGGGAGCTGTTTTTT.

In its sample, this clone was seen once. V usage is TRBV7-3 and J usage is TRBJ2-3; the match to TRBD1 covers 8 bases. The V segment lost 4 bases and the J segment 4 bases; nucleotides outside the gene matches: 7. This CDR3 is built from 15 residues. Looked up from germline, CDR1 is SGHTA and CDR2 is FQGTGA. This CDR3 is CASSSRTGSADTQYF. As DNA, the CDR3 is TGTGCCAGCAGCTCAAGGACAGGGTCGGCAGATACGCAGTATTTT.

This chain joins TRBV11-3 and TRBJ1-1; a possible D gene is TRBD1 (6 bases). This CDR3 is 14 amino acids long. Trimming took 3 bases from V and 4 from J, leaving 12 bases between them. Germline CDR1 and CDR2: SGHNT and YENEEA. DNA of the CDR3: TGTGCCAGCAGCTTTACAGGGTTTGGCACTGAAGCTTTCTTT. Protein sequence: CASSFTGFGTEAFF.

This clone was counted once. The chain uses TRBV2 and TRBJ1-1; D not resolved. The CDR3 length is 14 residues. CDR1 and CDR2 (germline): SNHLY, FYNNEI. V dropped 1 base and J dropped 0 bases, with 6 bases sitting between them. CDR3: CASSEGRLNTEAFF. The CDR3 DNA follows: TGTGCCAGCAGTGAAGGGCGGTTGAACACTGAAGCTTTCTTT.

The chain is built from TRBV5-1 and TRBJ2-7; TRBD2 aligns across 10 bases. Germline trimming cut 1 base from V and 4 bases from J; bases unmatched to any gene: 8. The V gene's germline CDR1 is SGHRS and CDR2 YFSETQ. This CDR3 has 16 amino acids. The CDR3 DNA sequence: TGCGCCAGCAGCTTGATTTCCGGGACTAGCGCGTACGAGCAGTACTTC. Its protein is CASSLISGTSAYEQYF.

This clone has more than one count but fewer than ten. This rearrangement joins TRBV27 to TRBJ1-5; D call uncertain. CDR3 length equals 14 residues. Trimming took off 4 bases at V and 0 bases at J, with 7 bases between the two ends. The germline gives CDR1 MNHEY, CDR2 SMNVEV (reference sequence). CDR3 region: CASSSPDSNQPQHF. For the CDR3, the DNA is TGTGCCAGCAGTTCCCCAGATAGCAATCAGCCCCAGCATTTT.

This clone was counted a few times. The chain combines TRBV5-5 with TRBJ1-5; TRBD1 might be the D (6 bases). V was cut by 4 bases and J by 9 bases, with 17 bases left in between. The CDR3 length is 14 residues. CDR1 is SGHKS and CDR2 is YYEKEE in the germline V gene (reference sequence). The DNA of the CDR3 is TGTGCCAGCAGCGGCGGGGGCCAAGGTAGGCCCCAGCATTTT. The encoded protein is CASSGGGQGRPQHF.

V gene TRBV6-1 combines with J gene TRBJ1-5; D not resolved. Trimming pared 2 bases from V and 1 base from J, leaving 9 bases between. Germline V gene sequence: CDR1 MNHNS, CDR2 SASEGT. The CDR3 length is 15 residues. CDR3 DNA: TGTGCCAGCAGTGAACAATCGGGGAGCAATCAGCCCCAGCATTTT. It specifies CASSEQSGSNQPQHF.

The rearrangement links TRBV3-1 (or the pseudogene TRBV3-2) to TRBJ2-2; tentative D call: TRBD2 (5 bases). The CDR3 sequence is 17 residues long. The germline CDR1 and CDR2 sequences are LGHDT and YNNKEL (reference sequence). Trimming removed 4 bases at V and 0 bases at J, with 15 bases between. The CDR3 DNA reads as TGTGCCAGCAGCCGAACCTTATGGCGGGCGAACACCGGGGAGCTGTTTTTT. Its protein is CASSRTLWRANTGELFF.

J is TRBJ1-1 and V is TRBV5-1, with 8 bases lining up with TRBD1. Per germline, CDR1 SGHRS and CDR2 YFSETQ. V shed 0 bases and J 0 bases; nucleotides not matched to a gene: 4. The CDR3 is made up of 16 amino acids. CDR3: CASSLGDRLLNTEAFF. Written as DNA, the CDR3 is TGCGCCAGCAGCTTGGGGGACAGGCTACTGAACACTGAAGCTTTCTTT.

CDR3: CASSYSSGAYEQYF. The CDR3 region has the DNA TGTGCCAGCAGCTACTCTAGCGGGGCCTACGAGCAGTACTTC. J is TRBJ2-7 and V is TRBV11-2, with 9 bases aligning to TRBD2. Germline CDR1 is SGHAT and CDR2 is FQNNGV. The J segment lost 2 bases and the V segment lost 4 bases, leaving 3 bases of the junction unmatched. The CDR3 sequence is 14 residues long.

The chain is built from TRBV6-1 and TRBJ1-1; possible D gene TRBD1, 5 bases. This CDR3 contains 15 residues. Germline V CDR1 and CDR2: MNHNS, SASEGT. V gave up 2 bases and J gave up 4 bases, with 14 bases separating them. The CDR3 loop is CASSEMGRGGTEAFF. The DNA of the CDR3 is TGTGCCAGCAGTGAAATGGGGAGGGGTGGCACTGAAGCTTTCTTT.

This chain joins TRBV7-2 and TRBJ2-2, with D possibly matching TRBD2 (5 bases). This CDR3 contains 16 residues. Germline CDR1 reads SGHTA; CDR2 reads FQGNSA. Trimming took 1 base from V and 3 from J, leaving 12 bases between them. Written as DNA, the CDR3 is TGTGCCAGCAGCTTAGTAAGAGGGTTTTACACCGGGGAGCTGTTTTTT. Translating it yields CASSLVRGFYTGELFF.

The table lists this clone with a count of one. The chain links TRBV15 to TRBJ1-1; the D is unclear. Trimming shortened V by 3 bases and J by 1 base, and 12 bases separated the two germline ends. Germline assignment: CDR1 LNHNV and CDR2 YYDKDF (reference sequence). The CDR3 spans 15 residues. CDR3 in amino acids: CATSRYEAKNTEAFF. CDR3 coding DNA: TGTGCCACCAGCAGGTACGAAGCCAAGAACACTGAAGCTTTCTTT. Together with reference TRBV15 and TRBJ1-1, the CDR3 gives the full variable domain: DAMVIQNPRYQVTQFGKPVTLSCSQTLNHNVMYWYQQKSSQAPKLLFHYYDKDFNNEADTPDNFQSRRPNTSFCFLDIRSPGLGDTAMYLCATSRYEAKNTEAFFGQGTRLTVV.

This chain connects TRBV18 to TRBJ2-3; 8 positions match TRBD1. Looked up from germline, CDR1 is KGHSH and CDR2 is LQKENI. V lost 5 bases, J lost 0 bases, and 4 bases stayed unmatched. The CDR3 has 15 residues. In DNA form, the CDR3 reads TGTGCCAGCTCAACTCGGACAGGGAGCACAGATACGCAGTATTTT. This encodes CASSTRTGSTDTQYF.

The J gene is TRBJ1-2, the V gene TRBV13; 7 bases are a match to TRBD1. Unmatched junction bases numbered 8, after V lost 5 bases and J lost 2 bases. In germline, CDR1 is PRHDT, CDR2 FYEKMQ (reference sequence). This CDR3 has 15 residues. CDR3 sequence (DNA): TGTGCCAGCAGCGACCGGGACAGAGTCAACTATGGCTACACCTTC. It encodes CASSDRDRVNYGYTF.

The count of this clone is one. This chain links TRBV7-2 with TRBJ2-2; 10 bases map to TRBD2. V was clipped by 7 bases and J by 6 bases; unmatched bases: 11. The CDR3 is made up of 16 amino acids. Per germline, CDR1 SGHTA and CDR2 FQGNSA. The CDR3 loop is CASTPSVAGGAGELFF. The DNA of the CDR3 is TGTGCCAGCACCCCCTCGGTAGCGGGGGGAGCCGGGGAGCTGTTTTTT.

The CDR3 reads CSASPASDSETQYF. The CDR3 nucleotides read TGCAGTGCTAGTCCGGCTAGCGACTCAGAGACCCAGTACTTC. The chain combines TRBV20-1 with TRBJ2-5, with a weak D call TRBD2 (6 bases). V gave up 3 bases and J gave up 4 bases, with 15 bases separating them. Germline CDR1 DFQATT, CDR2 SNEGSKA (reference sequence). The CDR3 contains 14 residues.

The CDR3 sequence is CASSFSPSSTNEQFF. The CDR3, as DNA: TGTGCCAGCAGCTTTTCCCCATCTAGCACCAATGAGCAGTTCTTC. This chain links TRBV7-2 with TRBJ2-1; D may be TRBD2 (5 bases). Germline lookup yields CDR1 SGHTA and CDR2 FQGNSA. V lost 3 bases and J lost 6, with 15 bases in between. The CDR3 runs 15 residues.

The V and J genes are TRBV18 and TRBJ2-7; D uncertain. CDR1 KGHSH and CDR2 LQKENI come from the germline V gene. The CDR3 length is 14 residues. V was clipped by 2 bases and J by 0 bases, with 8 bases between them. This chain's CDR3 is CASSPASSSYEQYV. DNA for the CDR3: TGTGCCAGCTCACCAGCCTCTAGCTCCTACGAGCAGTACGTC.

Only a few counts were recorded for this clone. The chain employs TRBV7-9 and TRBJ2-1; maybe TRBD1 (6 bases). Germline-derived CDR1 and CDR2 are SEHNR and FQNEAQ (reference sequence). The CDR3 is made up of 12 amino acids. V was clipped by 4 bases and J by 5 bases, with 6 bases between them. CDR3 sequence (DNA): TGTGCCAGCAGCTGGGACAACAATGAGCAGTTCTTC. It codes for CASSWDNNEQFF.

This chain uses TRBV2 with TRBJ1-2; TRBD1 agrees at 7 bases. Germline CDR1 is SNHLY and CDR2 is FYNNEI. After removal of 6 bases from V and 3 bases from J, the junction contained 4 bases not matched to a gene. This CDR3 region has 13 residues. The CDR3 DNA reads TGTGCCAGCAGAGTCGGGACAGACTATGGCTACACCTTC. It encodes CASRVGTDYGYTF.

The chain has TRBV3-1 (or the pseudogene TRBV3-2) and TRBJ2-1, with 9 bases that match TRBD1. The CDR3 spans 16 residues. From germline, CDR1 is LGHDT and CDR2 YNNKEL (reference sequence). V trimming: 4 bases; J trimming: 1 base; junction bases outside the gene matches: 5. CDR3 in amino acids: CASSPYRGQSYNEQFF. CDR3 nucleotide sequence: TGTGCCAGCAGCCCCTACAGGGGGCAATCCTACAATGAGCAGTTCTTC.

This clone came up once. The chain joins TRBV6-5 to TRBJ2-6, with D uncertain. CDR1 is MNHEY, CDR2 SVGAGI, per germline. V lost 7 bases and J lost 0, with 4 bases in between. This CDR3 has 13 residues. The DNA for the CDR3 is TGTGCCAGCACCATCTCTGGGGCCAACGTCCTGACTTTC. This encodes CASTISGANVLTF.

The chain employs TRBV28 and TRBJ2-7; TRBD2 agrees at 8 bases. The CDR3 has 13 residues. Germline V gives CDR1 MDHEN, CDR2 SYDVKM. J was trimmed by 2 bases and V by 7 bases; bases with no gene match: 4. The CDR3 protein is CASTTGGTYEQYV. In DNA, the CDR3 is TGTGCCAGCACTACGGGAGGGACCTACGAGCAGTACGTC.